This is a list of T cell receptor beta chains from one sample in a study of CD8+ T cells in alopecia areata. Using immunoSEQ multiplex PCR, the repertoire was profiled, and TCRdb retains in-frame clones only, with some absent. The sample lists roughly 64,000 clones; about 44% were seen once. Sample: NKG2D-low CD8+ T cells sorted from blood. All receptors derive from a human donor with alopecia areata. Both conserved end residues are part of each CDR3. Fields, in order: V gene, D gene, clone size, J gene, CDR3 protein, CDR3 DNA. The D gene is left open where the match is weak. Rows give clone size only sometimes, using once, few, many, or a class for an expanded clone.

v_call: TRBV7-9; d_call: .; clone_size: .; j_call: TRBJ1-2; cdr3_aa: CASSLAPGDEYGYTF; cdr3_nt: TGTGCCAGCAGCTTAGCTCCAGGGGATGAATATGGCTACACCTTC
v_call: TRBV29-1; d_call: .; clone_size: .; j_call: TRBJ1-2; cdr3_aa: CSVTIWTGGYTF; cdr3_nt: TGCAGCGTTACCATTTGGACGGGGGGCTACACCTTC
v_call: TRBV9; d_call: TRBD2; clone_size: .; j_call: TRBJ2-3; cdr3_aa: CASSAGLAGTDTQYF; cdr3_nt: TGTGCCAGCAGCGCTGGACTAGCAGGCACAGATACGCAGTATTTT
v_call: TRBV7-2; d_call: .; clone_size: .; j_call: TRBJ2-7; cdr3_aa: CASSPRSTEQYF; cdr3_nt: TGTGCCAGCAGCCCGCGGTCGACGGAGCAGTACTTC
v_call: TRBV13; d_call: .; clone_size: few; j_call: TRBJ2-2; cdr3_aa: CASLGENRNTGELFF; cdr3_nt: TGTGCCAGCCTCGGAGAGAATCGAAACACCGGGGAGCTGTTTTTT
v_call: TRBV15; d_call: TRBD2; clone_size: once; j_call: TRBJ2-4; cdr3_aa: CATSRAKTIRPLRRGDIQYF; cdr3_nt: TGTGCCACCAGCAGAGCTAAGACGATAAGACCCCTTCGGCGGGGGGACATTCAGTACTTC
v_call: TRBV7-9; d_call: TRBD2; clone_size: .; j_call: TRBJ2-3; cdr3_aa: CASSTGLAGLSYTQYF; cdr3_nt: TGTGCCAGCAGCACCGGACTAGCGGGACTGAGCTATACGCAGTATTTT
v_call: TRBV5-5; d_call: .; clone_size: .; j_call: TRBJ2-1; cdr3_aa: CASSLARGAYEQFF; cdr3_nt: TGTGCCAGCAGCTTGGCCAGGGGAGCATATGAGCAGTTCTTC
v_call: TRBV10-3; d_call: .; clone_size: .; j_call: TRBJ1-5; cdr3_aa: CAISDTNQPQHF; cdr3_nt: TGTGCCATCAGTGACACCAATCAGCCCCAGCATTTT
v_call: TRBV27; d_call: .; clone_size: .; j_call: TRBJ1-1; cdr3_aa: CASSPDSYEAFF; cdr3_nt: TGTGCCAGCAGTCCCGACAGTTATGAAGCTTTCTTT
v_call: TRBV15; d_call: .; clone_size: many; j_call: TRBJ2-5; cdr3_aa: CATSRDSPQETQYF; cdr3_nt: TGTGCCACCAGCAGAGATTCCCCGCAAGAGACCCAGTACTTC
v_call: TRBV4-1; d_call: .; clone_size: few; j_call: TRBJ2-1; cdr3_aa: CASGIGTSYNEQFF; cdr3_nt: TGCGCCAGCGGCATTGGGACTTCCTACAATGAGCAGTTCTTC
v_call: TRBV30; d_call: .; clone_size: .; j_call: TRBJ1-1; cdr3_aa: CAWSLGITEAFF; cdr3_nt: TGTGCCTGGAGTTTGGGAATCACTGAAGCTTTCTTT
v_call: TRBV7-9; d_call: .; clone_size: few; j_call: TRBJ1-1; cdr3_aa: CASTERGTVNTEAFF; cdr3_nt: TGTGCCAGCACCGAAAGAGGGACGGTGAACACTGAAGCTTTCTTT
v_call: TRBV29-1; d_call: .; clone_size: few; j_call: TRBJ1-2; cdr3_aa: CSVEDRHYGYTF; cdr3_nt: TGCAGCGTTGAAGACAGGCACTATGGCTACACCTTC
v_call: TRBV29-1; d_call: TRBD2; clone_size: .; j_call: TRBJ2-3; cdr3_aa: CSVVGLAGESTDTQYF; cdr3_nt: TGCAGCGTTGTAGGACTAGCGGGGGAGAGCACAGATACGCAGTATTTT
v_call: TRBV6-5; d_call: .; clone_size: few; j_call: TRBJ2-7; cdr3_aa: CASNFGGTDEQYF; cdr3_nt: TGTGCCAGCAACTTCGGGGGCACGGACGAGCAGTACTTC
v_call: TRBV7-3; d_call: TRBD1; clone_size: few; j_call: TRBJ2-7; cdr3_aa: CASSSPGQGTSYEQYF; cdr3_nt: TGTGCCAGCAGCTCTCCGGGACAGGGGACCTCCTACGAGCAGTACTTC
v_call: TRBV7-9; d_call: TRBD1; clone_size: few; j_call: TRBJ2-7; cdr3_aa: CASSPRTGAYEQYF; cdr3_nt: TGTGCCAGCAGCCCCCGGACAGGGGCCTACGAGCAGTACTTC
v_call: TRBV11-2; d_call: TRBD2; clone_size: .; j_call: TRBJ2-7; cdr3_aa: CASRPGTSGYEQYF; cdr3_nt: TGTGCCAGCAGGCCCGGGACTAGCGGCTACGAGCAGTACTTC
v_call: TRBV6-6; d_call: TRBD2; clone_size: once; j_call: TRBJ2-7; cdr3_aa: CASSDSGGYITYEQYF; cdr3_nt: TGTGCCAGCAGCGATAGCGGGGGATACATCACCTACGAGCAGTACTTC
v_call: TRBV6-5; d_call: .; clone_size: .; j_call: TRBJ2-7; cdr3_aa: CASSLAGGQNEQYF; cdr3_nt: TGTGCCAGCAGCCTGGCCGGGGGGCAGAACGAGCAGTACTTC
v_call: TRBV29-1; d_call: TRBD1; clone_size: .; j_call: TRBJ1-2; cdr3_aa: CSVSGGAEGYTF; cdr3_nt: TGCAGCGTTTCAGGGGGGGCGGAGGGCTACACCTTC
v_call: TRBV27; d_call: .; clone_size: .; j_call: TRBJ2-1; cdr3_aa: CASRGGNKGFF; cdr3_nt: TGTGCCAGCAGAGGAGGGAACAAGGGGTTCTTC
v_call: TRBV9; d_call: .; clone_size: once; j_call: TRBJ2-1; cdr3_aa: CASSVGQNEQFF; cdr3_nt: TGTGCCAGCAGCGTAGGACAAAATGAGCAGTTCTTC
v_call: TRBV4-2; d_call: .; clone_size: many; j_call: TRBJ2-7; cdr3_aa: CASSQVSEISYEQYF; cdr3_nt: TGTGCCAGCAGCCAAGTTAGCGAGATTAGTTACGAGCAGTACTTC
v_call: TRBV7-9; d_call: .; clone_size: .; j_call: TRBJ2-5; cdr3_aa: CASSSMMRGETQYF; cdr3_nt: TGTGCCAGCAGCTCTATGATGCGGGGAGAGACCCAGTACTTC
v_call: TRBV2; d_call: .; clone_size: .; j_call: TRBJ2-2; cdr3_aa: CASSGGLTGELFF; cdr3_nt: TGTGCCAGCAGTGGAGGTCTTACCGGGGAGCTGTTTTTT
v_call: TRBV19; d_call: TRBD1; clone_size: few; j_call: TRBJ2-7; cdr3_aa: CASSSRTGSEQYF; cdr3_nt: TGTGCCAGTAGTTCCCGGACAGGGTCGGAGCAGTACTTC
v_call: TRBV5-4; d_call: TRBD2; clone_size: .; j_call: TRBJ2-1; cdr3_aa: CASSFGTSGRNEQFF; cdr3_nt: TGTGCCAGCAGCTTCGGGACTAGCGGGAGAAATGAGCAGTTCTTC
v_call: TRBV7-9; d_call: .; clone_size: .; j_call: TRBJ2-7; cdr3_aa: CASSLAGSYEQYF; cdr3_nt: TGTGCCAGCAGCTTGGCCGGTTCCTACGAGCAGTACTTC
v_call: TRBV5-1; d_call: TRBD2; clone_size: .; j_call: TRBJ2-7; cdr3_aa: CASSSRFERGTSYEQYF; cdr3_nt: TGCGCCAGCAGCTCGCGTTTCGAGCGGGGTACCTCCTACGAGCAGTACTTC
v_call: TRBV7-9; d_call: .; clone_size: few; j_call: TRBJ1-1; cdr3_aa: CASSLAHLALNTEAFF; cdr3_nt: TGTGCCAGCAGCTTAGCGCATCTAGCACTGAACACTGAAGCTTTCTTT
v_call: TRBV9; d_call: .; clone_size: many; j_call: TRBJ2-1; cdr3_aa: CASSVESRRILDEQFF; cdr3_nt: TGTGCCAGCAGCGTAGAGAGCCGGAGAATTCTGGATGAGCAGTTCTTC
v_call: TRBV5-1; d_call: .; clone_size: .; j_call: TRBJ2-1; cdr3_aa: CASSAHRGGNEQFF; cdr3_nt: TGCGCCAGCAGCGCACACAGGGGAGGGAATGAGCAGTTCTTC
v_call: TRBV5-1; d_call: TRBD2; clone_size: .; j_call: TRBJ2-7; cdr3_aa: CASSLGGRNSLYEQYF; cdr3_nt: TGCGCCAGCAGCTTGGGCGGGAGGAATTCCTTGTACGAGCAGTACTTC
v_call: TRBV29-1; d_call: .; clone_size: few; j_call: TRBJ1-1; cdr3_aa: CSVDPDRLVLDTEAFF; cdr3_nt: TGCAGCGTCGACCCCGACAGGCTTGTTTTGGACACTGAAGCTTTCTTT
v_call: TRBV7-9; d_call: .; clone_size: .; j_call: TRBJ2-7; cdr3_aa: CASSLSTTSSYEQYF; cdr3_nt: TGTGCCAGCAGCTTATCGACTACTTCCTCCTACGAGCAGTACTTC
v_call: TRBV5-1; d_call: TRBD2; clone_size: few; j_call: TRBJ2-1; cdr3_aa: CASSQGLAGWSYNEQFF; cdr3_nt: TGCGCCAGCAGCCAAGGACTAGCGGGGTGGTCCTACAATGAGCAGTTCTTC
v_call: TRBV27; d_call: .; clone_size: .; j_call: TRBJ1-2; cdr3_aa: CASSLGMSGPFYGYTF; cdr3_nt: TGTGCCAGCAGTTTAGGGATGTCAGGCCCTTTCTATGGCTACACCTTC
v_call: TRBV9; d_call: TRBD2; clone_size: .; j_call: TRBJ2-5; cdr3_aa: CASSVGTSNQETQYF; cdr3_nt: TGTGCCAGCAGCGTGGGGACTAGCAACCAAGAGACCCAGTACTTC
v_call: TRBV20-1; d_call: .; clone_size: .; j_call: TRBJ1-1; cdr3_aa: CSARVGTEAFF; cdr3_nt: TGCAGTGCTAGAGTAGGGACTGAAGCTTTCTTT
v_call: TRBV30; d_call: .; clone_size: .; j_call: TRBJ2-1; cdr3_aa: CAWNQENEQFF; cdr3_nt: TGTGCCTGGAACCAAGAGAATGAGCAGTTCTTC
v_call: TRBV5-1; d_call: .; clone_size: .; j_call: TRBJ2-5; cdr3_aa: CASSFDGTAGETQYF; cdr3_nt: TGCGCCAGCAGCTTTGACGGGACCGCTGGGGAGACCCAGTACTTC
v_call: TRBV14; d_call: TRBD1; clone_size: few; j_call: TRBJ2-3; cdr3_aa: CASSQDYKTGSHQDTQYF; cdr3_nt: TGTGCCAGCAGCCAAGACTACAAGACAGGGAGCCACCAAGATACGCAGTATTTT
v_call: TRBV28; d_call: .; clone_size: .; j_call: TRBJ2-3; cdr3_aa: CASSPDTDTQYF; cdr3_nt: TGTGCCAGCAGTCCCGATACAGATACGCAGTATTTT
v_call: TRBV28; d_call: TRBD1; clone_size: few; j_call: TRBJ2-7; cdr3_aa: CASRGQGSYEQYF; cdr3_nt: TGTGCCAGCAGGGGACAGGGTTCCTACGAGCAGTACTTC
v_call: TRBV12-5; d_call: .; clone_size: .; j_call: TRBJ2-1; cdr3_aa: CASGFPTVNPYNEQFF; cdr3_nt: TGTGCTAGTGGTTTTCCGACAGTGAACCCCTACAATGAGCAGTTCTTC
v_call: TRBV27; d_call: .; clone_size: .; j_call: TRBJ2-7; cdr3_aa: CATRGLAWYEQYF; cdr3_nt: TGTGCCACTCGGGGCCTAGCGTGGTACGAGCAGTACTTC
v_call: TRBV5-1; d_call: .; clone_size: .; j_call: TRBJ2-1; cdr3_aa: CASSLVEGASYNEQFF; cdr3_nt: TGCGCCAGCAGCTTGGTGGAGGGGGCATCCTACAATGAGCAGTTCTTC
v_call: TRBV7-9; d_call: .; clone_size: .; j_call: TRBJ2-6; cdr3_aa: CASSLNGPGANVLTF; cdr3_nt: TGTGCCAGCAGCTTAAACGGTCCTGGGGCCAACGTCCTGACTTTC
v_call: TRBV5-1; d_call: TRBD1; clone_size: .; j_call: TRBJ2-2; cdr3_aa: CASSFGTGVLAGELFF; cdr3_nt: TGCGCCAGCAGCTTCGGGACAGGGGTGTTAGCCGGGGAGCTGTTTTTT
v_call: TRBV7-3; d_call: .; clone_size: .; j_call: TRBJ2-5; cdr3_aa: CASSLFWETQYF; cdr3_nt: TGTGCCAGCAGCTTATTTTGGGAGACCCAGTACTTC
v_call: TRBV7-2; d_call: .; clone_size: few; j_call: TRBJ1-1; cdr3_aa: CASRLRPGRGNTEAFF; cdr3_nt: TGTGCCAGCAGGCTGAGGCCAGGAAGAGGGAACACTGAAGCTTTCTTT
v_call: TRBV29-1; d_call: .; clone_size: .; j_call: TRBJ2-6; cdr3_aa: CSVDRILAIQSRANVLTF; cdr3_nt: TGCAGCGTTGACCGCATACTAGCAATACAAAGTCGGGCCAACGTCCTGACTTTC
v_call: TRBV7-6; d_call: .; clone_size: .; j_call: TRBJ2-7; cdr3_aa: CASSPGPVLEQYF; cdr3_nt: TGTGCCAGCAGTCCCGGCCCCGTGCTCGAGCAGTACTTC
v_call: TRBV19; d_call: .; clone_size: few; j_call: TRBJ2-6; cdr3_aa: CASSMDREGPNVLTF; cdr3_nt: TGTGCCAGTAGTATGGACAGGGAGGGTCCCAACGTCCTGACTTTC
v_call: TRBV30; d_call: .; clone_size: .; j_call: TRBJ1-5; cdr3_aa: CAWSPGTASNQPQHF; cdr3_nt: TGTGCCTGGAGTCCAGGAACAGCGAGCAATCAGCCCCAGCATTTT
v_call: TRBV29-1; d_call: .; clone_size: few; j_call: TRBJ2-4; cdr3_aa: CSARGSKNIQYF; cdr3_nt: TGCAGCGCCAGGGGTTCCAAAAACATTCAGTACTTC
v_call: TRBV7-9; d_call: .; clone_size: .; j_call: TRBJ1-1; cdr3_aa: CASSPAGVNTEAFF; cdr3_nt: TGTGCCAGCAGCCCAGCAGGGGTGAACACTGAAGCTTTCTTT